Below are 29 T cell receptor beta chains sequenced from a single sample in a study of shared clonotypes between healthy human individuals. The method was immunoSEQ multiplex PCR; TCRdb's version includes in-frame clones alone and lacks a portion of them. The profile shows about 680,000 clones, under 80% of them singletons. The sequenced sample was memory CD4+ T cells sorted from blood. Subset reported: CD45RA-negative fraction. These receptors all stem from a woman aged 25 to 45 in good health.

The CDR3 nucleotides are TGTGCCACGAACTGGGGGGAGAAAGACGAGCAGTACTTC. Amino acids: CATNWGEKDEQYF. The V gene is TRBV28, the J gene TRBJ2-7, with D maybe TRBD2 (6 bases). The CDR3 contains 13 residues. The ends were cut back, 10 bases at V and 5 bases at J, with 18 bases in the middle. The V gene's germline CDR1 is MDHEN and CDR2 SYDVKM.

V usage is TRBV5-1 and J usage is TRBJ2-7; the D is unclear. The CDR3 contains 14 residues. V was cut by 0 bases and J by 2 bases, with 9 bases left in between. Germline CDR1 and CDR2: SGHRS and YFSETQ. CDR3 residues: CASSLGWATYEQYF. The CDR3 DNA sequence: TGCGCCAGCAGCTTGGGTTGGGCAACCTACGAGCAGTACTTC. The full variable domain, rest sourced from reference TRBV5-1 and TRBJ2-7, is KAGVTQTPRYLIKTRGQQVTLSCSPISGHRSVSWYQQTPGQGLQFLFEYFSETQRNKGNFPGRFSGRQFSNSRSEMNVSTLELGDSALYLCASSLGWATYEQYFGPGTRLTVT.

The CDR3 is CASSQGDRPRAKNIQYF. For the CDR3, the DNA is TGTGCCAGCAGCCAAGGGGACAGGCCGCGGGCCAAAAACATTCAGTACTTC. This chain connects TRBV14 to TRBJ2-4; TRBD1 agrees at 8 bases. V was pared by 1 base and J by 1 base, with 6 bases of the junction left unmatched. CDR3 size: 17 residues. Germline values: CDR1 SGHDN, CDR2 FVKESK.

DNA for the CDR3: TGCGCCAGCAGTGAGTCGAGGACCCCCAGAGAGCAGTACTTC. It translates to CASSESRTPREQYF. V usage is TRBV10-1 and J usage is TRBJ2-7; unclear D gene. The CDR3 covers 14 residues. Per germline, CDR1 WNHNN and CDR2 SYGVQD (reference sequence). The V end lost 0 bases, the J end lost 7 bases, and 13 bases lay between the germline ends.

Concerning this clone itself: The junction differs from germline at one of its ends, possibly a read error. V and J are TRBV6-1 and TRBJ2-7; 11 bases map to TRBD2. CDR3 size: 12 residues. Germline-derived CDR1 and CDR2 are MNHNS and SASEGT. CDR3 nucleotides: TGTGCCAGCAGTGAGTTGACTAGCGGGAAGTTCTTC. Translating it yields CASSELTSGKFF.

The chain uses TRBV30 and TRBJ2-7, with D hard to call. Germline-derived CDR1 and CDR2 are GTSNPN and SVGIG (reference sequence). This CDR3 has 15 amino acids. V was shortened by 6 bases and J by 2 bases, with 20 bases between the two germline ends. In DNA form, the CDR3 reads TGTGCCTGCCGTGGGCAGTGGGCAGGCCCCTACGAGCAGTACTTC. Protein product: CACRGQWAGPYEQYF.

The V and J genes are TRBV7-2 and TRBJ1-1; D not resolved. The CDR3 consists of 15 residues. Trimming stripped 2 bases from V and 10 bases from J, with 20 bases between. In germline, CDR1 is SGHTA, CDR2 FQGNSA. CDR3 amino acids: CASSLSPGESEVAFF. The CDR3 DNA reads TGTGCCAGCAGCTTATCCCCGGGCGAAAGTGAGGTAGCTTTCTTT.

This clone appeared a few times. The chain combines TRBV7-8 with TRBJ1-2, with 7 positions matching TRBD1. The germline V gene has CDR1 SGHVS and CDR2 FQNEAQ. The CDR3 has 13 amino acids. Trimming removed 4 bases from V and 2 bases from J; junction bases left unmatched: 1. CDR3 bases: TGTGCCAGCAGCTGGGGACAGAACTATGGCTACACCTTC. Protein: CASSWGQNYGYTF.

This chain links TRBV27 with TRBJ2-1; TRBD2 aligns across 16 bases. There are 19 residues in the CDR3. J lost 6 bases, V lost 4 bases, and 12 bases had no gene match. Germline assignment: CDR1 MNHEY and CDR2 SMNVEV (reference sequence). CDR3 residues: CASSSTGLAGGRKFNEQFF. CDR3 bases: TGTGCCAGCAGTTCCACGGGACTAGCGGGAGGGCGGAAGTTCAATGAGCAGTTCTTC.

The chain joins TRBV10-3 to TRBJ1-5, with D possibly being TRBD1 (6 bases). The CDR3 sequence is 15 residues long. The ends were cut back, 3 bases at V and 2 bases at J, with 11 bases in the middle. The germline V gene encodes CDR1 ENHRY and CDR2 SYGVKD. This CDR3 is CAISDRGGGNQPQHF. The DNA of the CDR3 is TGTGCCATCAGTGACAGGGGTGGTGGCAATCAGCCCCAGCATTTT.

The chain joins TRBV5-1 to TRBJ2-1; 7 bases line up with TRBD1. Germline V gene lookup returns CDR1 SGHRS and CDR2 YFSETQ. V lost 4 bases to trimming and J lost 15 bases; unmatched junction nucleotides: 10. The CDR3 consists of 12 residues. CDR3 nucleotide sequence: TGCGCCAGCAGCGACGACAGGGACGATCGGTTCTTC. This gives the protein CASSDDRDDRFF.

The CDR3 nucleotides read TGTGCCAGTAGTGTCGGACTAGCGGGAGAACGATACGAGCAGTACTTC. It yields the protein CASSVGLAGERYEQYF. This chain uses TRBV19 with TRBJ2-7; 13 nucleotides line up with TRBD2. This CDR3 spans 16 amino acids. V lost 5 bases and J lost 4; bases outside the gene matches: 8. In germline, CDR1 is LNHDA, CDR2 SQIVND (reference sequence).

This clone was detected a few times. CDR3 sequence (DNA): TGTGCCAGCAGCCCGGACAGGGTAAAACTGTTTTTT. Its translation: CASSPDRVKLFF. V and J are TRBV11-2 and TRBJ1-4; 8 bases fit TRBD1. The CDR3 is 12 residues long. V shed 5 bases, J shed 10 bases, and the junction held 3 bases outside the gene matches. The germline CDR1 and CDR2 sequences are SGHAT and FQNNGV.

This clone was seen more than once but under ten times. The V and J genes are TRBV18 and TRBJ1-4, with 9 bases that match TRBD1. This CDR3 has 14 residues. V trimming: 2 bases; J trimming: 6 bases; junction bases outside the gene matches: 1. Germline-derived CDR1 and CDR2 are KGHSH and LQKENI. The CDR3 protein is CASSPGTGYEKLFF. As DNA, the CDR3 is TGTGCCAGCTCACCAGGGACAGGGTATGAAAAACTGTTTTTT. Complete variable domain (other parts from reference TRBV18 and TRBJ1-4): NAGVMQNPRHLVRRRGQEARLRCSPMKGHSHVYWYRQLPEEGLKFMVYLQKENIIDESGMPKERFSAEFPKEGPSILRIQQVVRGDSAAYFCASSPGTGYEKLFFGSGTQLSVL.

Concerning this clone itself: In the same sample, other DNA sequences code for this CDR3. V is TRBV5-4 and J is TRBJ2-1; possible D gene TRBD2, 6 bases. Trimming stripped 2 bases from V and 7 bases from J, with 10 bases between. The CDR3 is 13 amino acids. CDR1 and CDR2 from the germline V gene are SGHNT and YYREEE (reference sequence). CDR3 coding DNA: TGTGCCAGCAGCTTAAAAGGAGGGAATGAGCAGTTCTTC. Translation: CASSLKGGNEQFF.

This clone showed up many times. Here the CDR3 reads CASSEQGAAGQYF. DNA of the CDR3: TGTGCCAGCAGTGAACAGGGGGCAGCGGGGCAGTACTTC. J is TRBJ2-7 and V is TRBV6-1; 8 bases fit TRBD1. V shed 2 bases and J 9 bases; nucleotides not matched to a gene: 6. CDR1 is MNHNS and CDR2 is SASEGT in the germline V gene. This CDR3 has 13 amino acids.

The genes are TRBV2 and TRBJ1-1; perhaps TRBD1 as D (6 bases). Trimming pared 4 bases from V and 6 bases from J, leaving 15 bases between. Per the germline V gene, CDR1 is SNHLY and CDR2 is FYNNEI. The CDR3 contains 14 residues. The CDR3: CASSGTGARSEAFF. The CDR3 coding sequence is TGTGCCAGCAGTGGCACGGGGGCGCGGTCTGAAGCTTTCTTT.

The rearrangement joins TRBV4-1 to TRBJ1-6; D is undetermined. This CDR3 comprises 15 residues. The germline V gene encodes CDR1 MGHRA and CDR2 YSYEKL. Trimming pared 0 bases from V and 10 bases from J, leaving 13 bases between. The CDR3 region is CASSQDQGSRSPLHF. The CDR3 DNA follows: TGCGCCAGCAGCCAAGATCAAGGTTCCCGGTCACCCCTCCACTTT.

V is TRBV18 and J is TRBJ2-4; the D gene is possibly TRBD1 (6 bases). From germline, CDR1 is KGHSH and CDR2 LQKENI. This CDR3 has 15 amino acids. V lost 3 bases, J lost 7 bases, and 16 bases lay in between. The CDR3 here is CASSPGTSTRNIQYF. DNA for the CDR3: TGTGCCAGCTCACCCGGGACATCAACGCGTAACATTCAGTACTTC.

The chain links TRBV19 to TRBJ2-2; D uncertain. V was pared by 2 bases and J by 3 bases, with 13 bases between. The germline gives CDR1 LNHDA, CDR2 SQIVND (reference sequence). The CDR3 runs 16 residues. Here the CDR3 reads CASSIQPKSDTGELFF. The CDR3 DNA reads TGTGCCAGTAGTATACAGCCGAAGAGTGACACCGGGGAGCTGTTTTTT.

The gene calls are TRBV7-9 and TRBJ1-5; TRBD1 matches 8 bases. Losses at the gene ends were 3 bases for V and 5 bases for J; bases not matched to a gene: 6. From germline, CDR1 is SEHNR and CDR2 FQNEAQ (reference sequence). This CDR3 has 15 residues. CDR3 sequence reads: CASSFWTGTDQPQHF. CDR3 bases: TGTGCCAGCAGCTTCTGGACAGGGACGGATCAGCCCCAGCATTTT.

Turning to this clone: This CDR3 is also generated by other DNA sequences in the sample. The V and J genes are TRBV6-5 and TRBJ1-1, with TRBD1 identical over 8 bases. With V trimmed by 8 bases and J by 0 bases, 2 bases remained unmatched. CDR3 size: 13 residues. Germline CDR1 and CDR2: MNHEY and SVGAGI. This CDR3 is CASYRGMNTEAFF. DNA for the CDR3: TGTGCCAGCTACAGGGGGATGAACACTGAAGCTTTCTTT.

This chain links TRBV27 with TRBJ2-7; possible D gene TRBD2, 5 bases. The CDR3 length is 15 residues. CDR1 is MNHEY, CDR2 SMNVEV, per germline (reference sequence). Deletions cut 7 bases from V and 0 bases from J, with 16 bases between. CDR3 protein: CASIQRLGSSYEQYF. The CDR3, as DNA: TGTGCCAGCATCCAGCGGCTTGGGAGCTCCTACGAGCAGTACTTC.

The chain combines TRBV30 with TRBJ1-1; TRBD1 matches at 9 bases. Per germline, CDR1 GTSNPN and CDR2 SVGIG (reference sequence). Germline trimming cut 3 bases from V and 1 base from J; bases unmatched to any gene: 3. The CDR3 length is 14 residues. For the CDR3, the DNA is TGTGCCTGGAGCGGGGGACAGGGGAACACTGAAGCTTTCTTT. Translating it yields CAWSGGQGNTEAFF.

This chain uses TRBV20-1 with TRBJ2-5; D not resolved. Between the trimmed V and J ends, which lost 5 bases and 8 bases, there was a span of 12 bases. The CDR3 totals 11 residues. Germline lookup yields CDR1 DFQATT and CDR2 SNEGSKA (reference sequence). CDR3 sequence (DNA): TGCAGTGCTTCGAGGTTACCAACCCAGTACTTC. Translation: CSASRLPTQYF.

The V gene is TRBV4-2, the J gene TRBJ1-2; D is ambiguous. Per germline, CDR1 LGHNA and CDR2 YNFKEQ. The CDR3 sequence is 15 residues long. V was clipped by 1 base and J by 8 bases, with 17 bases between them. CDR3 amino acids: CASSQGYMAAGGYTF. The CDR3 region has the DNA TGTGCCAGCAGCCAAGGGTACATGGCGGCCGGGGGCTACACCTTC.

This rearrangement joins TRBV28 to TRBJ2-1, with D hard to call. CDR1 and CDR2 (germline): MDHEN, SYDVKM. The CDR3 runs 12 residues. V was pared by 6 bases and J by 8 bases, with 11 bases between. CDR3 residues: CASSLSYYEQFF. CDR3 bases: TGTGCCAGCAGCCTAAGTTACTATGAGCAGTTCTTC.

The V and J genes are TRBV28 and TRBJ1-5, with D maybe TRBD1 (6 bases). Germline CDR1 MDHEN, CDR2 SYDVKM. The CDR3 extends over 16 amino acids. Trimming removed 5 bases from V and 5 bases from J, with 19 bases in between. The CDR3 DNA sequence: TGTGCCAGCAGTCCCAGGGGCTCCGGTCCGCATCAGCCCCAGCATTTT. This sequence encodes CASSPRGSGPHQPQHF.

The genes are TRBV2 and TRBJ1-2; D gene uncertain. With 1 base removed from V and 4 bases from J, the gap between germline ends came to 7 bases. This CDR3 is built from 13 residues. Germline V CDR1 and CDR2: SNHLY, FYNNEI. The CDR3 loop is CASSEVAAYGYTF. In DNA, the CDR3 is TGTGCCAGCAGTGAAGTGGCAGCCTATGGCTACACCTTC. Full variable domain (missing parts from reference TRBV2 and TRBJ1-2): EPEVTQTPSHQVTQMGQEVILRCVPISNHLYFYWYRQILGQKVEFLVSFYNNEISEKSEIFDDQFSVERPDGSNFTLKIRSTKLEDSAMYFCASSEVAAYGYTFGSGTRLTVV.